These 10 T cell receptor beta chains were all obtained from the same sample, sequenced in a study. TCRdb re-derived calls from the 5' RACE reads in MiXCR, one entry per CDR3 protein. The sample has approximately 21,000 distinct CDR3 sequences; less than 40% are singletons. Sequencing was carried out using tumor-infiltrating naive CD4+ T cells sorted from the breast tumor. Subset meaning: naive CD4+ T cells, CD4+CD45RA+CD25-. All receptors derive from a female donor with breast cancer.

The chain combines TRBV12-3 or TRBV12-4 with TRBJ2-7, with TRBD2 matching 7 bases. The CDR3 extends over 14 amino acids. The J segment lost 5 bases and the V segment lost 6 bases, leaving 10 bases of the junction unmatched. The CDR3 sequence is CASSAAGWPNEQYF. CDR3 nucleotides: TGTGCCAGCAGCGCAGCGGGGTGGCCCAACGAGCAGTACTTC.

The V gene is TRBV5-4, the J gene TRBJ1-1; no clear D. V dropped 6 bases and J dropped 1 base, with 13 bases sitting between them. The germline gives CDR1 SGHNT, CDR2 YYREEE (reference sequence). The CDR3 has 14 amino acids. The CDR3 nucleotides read TGTGCCAGCACTATGATGGCAGGGAACACTGAAGCTTTCTTT. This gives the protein CASTMMAGNTEAFF.

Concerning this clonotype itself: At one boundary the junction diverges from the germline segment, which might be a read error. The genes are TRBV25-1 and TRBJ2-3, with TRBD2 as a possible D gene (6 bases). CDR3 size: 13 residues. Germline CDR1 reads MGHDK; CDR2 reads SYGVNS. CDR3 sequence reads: CATLQGPGDMQYF. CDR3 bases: TGTGCCACACTCCAGGGCCCGGGAGATATGCAGTATTTT.

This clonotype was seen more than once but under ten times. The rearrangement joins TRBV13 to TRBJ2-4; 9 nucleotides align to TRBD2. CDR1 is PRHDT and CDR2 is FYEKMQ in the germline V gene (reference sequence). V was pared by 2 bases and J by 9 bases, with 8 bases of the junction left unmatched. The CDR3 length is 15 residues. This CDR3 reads CASSLYGGRGSIQYF. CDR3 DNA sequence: TGTGCCAGCAGCTTATATGGCGGGAGGGGGAGCATTCAGTACTTC.

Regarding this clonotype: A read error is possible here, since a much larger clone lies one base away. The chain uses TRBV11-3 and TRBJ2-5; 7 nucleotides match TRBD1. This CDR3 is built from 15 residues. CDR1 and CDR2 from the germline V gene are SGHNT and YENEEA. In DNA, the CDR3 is TGTGTCAGCAGCCGCCGACAGGGCGGTCAAGAGACCCAGTACTTC. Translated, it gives CVSSRRQGGQETQYF.

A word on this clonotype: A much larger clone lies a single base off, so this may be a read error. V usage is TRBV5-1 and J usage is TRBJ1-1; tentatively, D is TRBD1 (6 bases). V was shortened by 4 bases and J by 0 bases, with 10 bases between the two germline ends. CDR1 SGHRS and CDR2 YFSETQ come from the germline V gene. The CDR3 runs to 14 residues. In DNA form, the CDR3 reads TGCGCCAGCAGCATAGGACAGATGAACACTGAAGCTTTCTTT. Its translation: CASSIGQMNTEAFF.

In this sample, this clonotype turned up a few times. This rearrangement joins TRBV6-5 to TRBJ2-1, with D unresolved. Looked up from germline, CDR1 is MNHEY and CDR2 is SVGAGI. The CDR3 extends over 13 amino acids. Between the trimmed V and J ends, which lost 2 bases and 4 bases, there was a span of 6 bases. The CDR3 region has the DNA TGTGCCAGCAGTTACGGAGCGTACAATGAGCAGTTCTTC. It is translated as CASSYGAYNEQFF.

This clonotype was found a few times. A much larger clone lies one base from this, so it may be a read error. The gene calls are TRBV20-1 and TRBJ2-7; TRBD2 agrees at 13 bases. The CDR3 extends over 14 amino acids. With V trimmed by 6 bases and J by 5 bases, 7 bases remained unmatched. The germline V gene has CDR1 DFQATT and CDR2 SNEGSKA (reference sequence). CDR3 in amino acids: CSARGLAGLHEQYF. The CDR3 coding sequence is TGCAGTGCCAGGGGACTAGCGGGACTCCACGAGCAGTACTTC.

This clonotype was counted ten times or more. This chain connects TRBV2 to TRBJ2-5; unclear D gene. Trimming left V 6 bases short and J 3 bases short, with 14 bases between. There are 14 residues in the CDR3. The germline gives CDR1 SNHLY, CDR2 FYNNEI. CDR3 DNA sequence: TGTGCCAGCAGGTCTACCTTGAGAGAAGAGACCCAGTACTTC. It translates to CASRSTLREETQYF.

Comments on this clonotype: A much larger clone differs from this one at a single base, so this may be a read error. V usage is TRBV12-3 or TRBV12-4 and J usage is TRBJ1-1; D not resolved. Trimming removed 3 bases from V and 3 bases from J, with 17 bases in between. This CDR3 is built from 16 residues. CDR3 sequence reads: CASSLGLGRRHTEAFF. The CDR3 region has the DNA TGTGCCAGCAGTTTGGGCCTCGGGAGGCGGCACACTGAAGCTTTCTTT.